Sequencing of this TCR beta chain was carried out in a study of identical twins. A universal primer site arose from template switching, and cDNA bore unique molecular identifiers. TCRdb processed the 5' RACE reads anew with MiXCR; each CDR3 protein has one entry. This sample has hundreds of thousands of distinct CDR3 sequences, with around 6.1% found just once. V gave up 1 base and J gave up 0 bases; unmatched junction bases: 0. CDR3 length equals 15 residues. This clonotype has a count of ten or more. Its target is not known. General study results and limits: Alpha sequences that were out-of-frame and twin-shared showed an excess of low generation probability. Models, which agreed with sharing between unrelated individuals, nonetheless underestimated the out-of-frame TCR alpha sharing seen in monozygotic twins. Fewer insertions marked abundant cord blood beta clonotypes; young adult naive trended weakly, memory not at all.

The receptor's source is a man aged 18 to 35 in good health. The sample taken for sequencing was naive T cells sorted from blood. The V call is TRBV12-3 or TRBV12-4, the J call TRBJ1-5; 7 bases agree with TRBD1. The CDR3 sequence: CASSLGDSSNQPQHF. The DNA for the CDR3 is TGTGCCAGCAGTTTAGGGGACAGTAGCAATCAGCCCCAGCATTTT.